One sample yielded the 22 T cell receptor beta chains listed below, sequenced in a study of identical twins. TCRdb processed the 5' RACE reads anew with MiXCR; each CDR3 protein has one entry. The sample consists of about 300,000 distinct CDR3 sequences, more than 9% of them appearing once. This same sample was also part of a study on yellow fever vaccine responses in identical twins.

Sequencing input: CD8+ T cells sorted from blood. Receptor source: a woman younger than 35 in good health.

This clonotype turned up a few times. The J gene is TRBJ2-5, the V gene TRBV28, with TRBD2 matching over 9 bases. The trim removed 2 bases at V and 0 bases at J, leaving 7 bases unmatched. This CDR3 region has 17 residues. Germline-derived CDR1 and CDR2 are MDHEN and SYDVKM. The CDR3 reads CASSLRATSGHQETQYF. The DNA of the CDR3 is TGTGCCAGCAGTTTAAGGGCGACTAGCGGACACCAAGAGACCCAGTACTTC.

The chain is built from TRBV12-3 or TRBV12-4 and TRBJ2-1; TRBD2 matches at 11 bases. There are 13 residues in the CDR3. Unmatched junction bases numbered 6, after V lost 7 bases and J lost 10 bases. The CDR3 spells CASTEGLAAEQFF. The CDR3 nucleotides are TGTGCCAGCACCGAGGGACTAGCGGCAGAGCAGTTCTTC.

The chain uses TRBV27 and TRBJ2-7; D might be TRBD2 (6 bases). CDR3 length: 13 amino acids. Germline V CDR1 and CDR2: MNHEY, SMNVEV (reference sequence). Trimming took off 6 bases at V and 6 bases at J, with 15 bases between the two ends. The CDR3 nucleotides read TGTGCCAGCAGATCCGGGACTCCTAGCGAGCAGTACTTC. Translation gives CASRSGTPSEQYF.

The chain recombines TRBV5-1 with TRBJ2-5; 13 nucleotides line up with TRBD2. J was trimmed by 4 bases and V by 0 bases; bases with no gene match: 12. Germline V gene lookup returns CDR1 SGHRS and CDR2 YFSETQ. The CDR3 runs to 19 residues. In DNA, the CDR3 is TGCGCCAGCAGCTTGGCGCCTGGACTAGCGGGAGTGGGGGCAGAGACCCAGTACTTC. Encoded protein: CASSLAPGLAGVGAETQYF. The complete variable domain, with remaining parts taken from reference TRBV5-1 and TRBJ2-5, reads KAGVTQTPRYLIKTRGQQVTLSCSPISGHRSVSWYQQTPGQGLQFLFEYFSETQRNKGNFPGRFSGRQFSNSRSEMNVSTLELGDSALYLCASSLAPGLAGVGAETQYFGPGTRLLVL.

Ten or more counts support this clonotype. The chain couples TRBV12-3 or TRBV12-4 to TRBJ2-1; 14 bases are a match to TRBD2. This CDR3 region has 17 residues. V trimming: 10 bases; J trimming: 1 base; junction bases outside the gene matches: 9. The CDR3 nucleotides are TGTGCCACTACGGGACTAGCGGGAGCCTCGTCCTACAATGAGCAGTTCTTC. Its protein is CATTGLAGASSYNEQFF.

This clonotype was seen more than once but under ten times. The J gene is TRBJ2-5, the V gene TRBV6-5; D remains ambiguous. This CDR3 region has 18 residues. Germline values: CDR1 MNHEY, CDR2 SVGAGI. With 0 bases removed from V and 0 bases from J, the gap between germline ends came to 17 bases. CDR3 nucleotide sequence: TGTGCCAGCAGTTACTCTTCCCGCGGTGACCCCAACCAAGAGACCCAGTACTTC. Translating it yields CASSYSSRGDPNQETQYF.

This clonotype is a singleton in its sample. The chain links TRBV21-1 to TRBJ2-7. TRBV21-1 is given as a pseudogene. CDR3 size: 14 residues. CDR3 region: CASSKVWPRYEQYV. DNA of the CDR3: TGTGCCAGCAGCAAAGTCTGGCCACGGTACGAGCAGTACGTC.

This clonotype was recorded at least ten times. This rearrangement joins TRBV12-3 or TRBV12-4 to TRBJ2-5, with 7 bases fitting TRBD1. With V trimmed by 7 bases and J by 5 bases, 7 bases remained unmatched. The CDR3 has 13 amino acids. CDR3 bases: TGTGCCAGCACCCCCCTCAGGGGGGAGACCCAGTACTTC. As protein: CASTPLRGETQYF.

This sequence joins TRBV11-2 and TRBJ1-1; D is possibly TRBD1 (5 bases). V was pared by 3 bases and J by 6 bases, with 8 bases between. The CDR3 totals 12 residues. The germline V gene encodes CDR1 SGHAT and CDR2 FQNNGV. The chain's CDR3 is CASSFGGAEAFF. DNA for the CDR3: TGTGCCAGCAGCTTCGGGGGGGCTGAAGCTTTCTTT.

CDR3 bases: TGCAGTGCTAGAGATAGGACAAGTCAAGATACGCAGTATTTT. It specifies CSARDRTSQDTQYF. The chain couples TRBV20-1 to TRBJ2-3; D is perhaps TRBD1 (5 bases). The ends were cut back, 0 bases at V and 5 bases at J, with 12 bases in the middle. From germline, CDR1 is DFQATT and CDR2 SNEGSKA (reference sequence). This CDR3 is built from 14 residues.

V and J are TRBV7-2 and TRBJ1-5; D may be TRBD1 (6 bases). The CDR3 sequence is 14 residues long. Germline V gives CDR1 SGHTA, CDR2 FQGNSA. Between the trimmed V and J ends, which lost 1 base and 7 bases, there was a span of 11 bases. The CDR3 sequence is CASSLEGEKQPQHF. The CDR3 DNA is TGTGCCAGCAGCTTAGAGGGGGAAAAACAGCCCCAGCATTTT.

This clonotype was counted only a few times. The J gene is TRBJ2-1, the V gene TRBV6-2 or TRBV6-3, with D perhaps matching TRBD1 (6 bases). The CDR3 sequence is 20 residues long. From germline, CDR1 is MNHEY and CDR2 SVGEGT. Trimming took 6 bases from V and 5 from J, leaving 32 bases between them. The DNA of the CDR3 is TGTGCCAGCAGCCAAACCCATCAGGGGTTACCCTTGACCAGAGACAATGAGCAGTTCTTC. As protein: CASSQTHQGLPLTRDNEQFF.

V is TRBV9 and J is TRBJ2-5; D ambiguous. There are 11 residues in the CDR3. The V and J ends lost 4 bases and 3 bases respectively, with 4 bases between them. In germline, CDR1 is SGDLS, CDR2 YYNGEE. CDR3 nucleotide sequence: TGTGCCAGCAGCAACGAAGAGACCCAGTACTTC. Amino acids: CASSNEETQYF.

V and J are TRBV19 and TRBJ2-7; 8 bases map to TRBD1. The length of the CDR3 is 14 residues. The germline CDR1 and CDR2 sequences are LNHDA and SQIVND (reference sequence). V lost 1 base, J lost 5 bases, and 4 bases stayed unmatched. This CDR3 reads CASSIGQGADEQYF. Here the CDR3 DNA reads TGTGCCAGTAGTATAGGGCAGGGGGCGGACGAGCAGTACTTC.

The chain uses TRBV29-1 and TRBJ2-2; no clear D gene. The germline gives CDR1 SQVTM, CDR2 ANQGSEA. This CDR3 has 13 residues. V gave up 7 bases and J gave up 0 bases, with 9 bases separating them. The CDR3 sequence: CSADTANTGELFF. The CDR3 nucleotides read TGCAGCGCCGATACAGCGAACACCGGGGAGCTGTTTTTT.

This clonotype was counted between two and nine times. The chain carries TRBV11-2 and TRBJ2-3; no definite D call. Germline V gene sequence: CDR1 SGHAT, CDR2 FQNNGV. Between the trimmed V and J ends, which lost 5 bases and 2 bases, there was a span of 11 bases. This CDR3 region has 14 residues. CDR3 sequence: CASSHEKSTDTQYF. The CDR3 coding sequence is TGTGCCAGCAGCCACGAGAAATCCACAGATACGCAGTATTTT.

The table lists this clonotype with many counts. The chain recombines TRBV5-8 with TRBJ2-7, with 7 bases matching TRBD1. CDR3 length: 13 residues. V trimming: 2 bases; J trimming: 2 bases; junction bases outside the gene matches: 1. Looked up from germline, CDR1 is SGHTS and CDR2 is YDEGEE. The CDR3 reads CASSFTGAYEQYV. Written as DNA, the CDR3 is TGTGCCAGCAGCTTTACAGGGGCCTACGAGCAGTACGTC.

The gene calls are TRBV28 and TRBJ2-3, with 9 bases identical to TRBD2. This CDR3 region has 15 residues. The germline CDR1 and CDR2 sequences are MDHEN and SYDVKM. V trimming: 6 bases; J trimming: 5 bases; junction bases outside the gene matches: 9. The DNA of the CDR3 is TGTGCCAGCAGCCCCGGGACTAGCCCTTTAGATACGCAGTATTTT. Protein sequence: CASSPGTSPLDTQYF.

V gene TRBV27 combines with J gene TRBJ2-5; D ambiguous. The length of the CDR3 is 11 residues. Trimming took off 4 bases at V and 10 bases at J, with 10 bases between the two ends. Germline V CDR1 and CDR2: MNHEY, SMNVEV (reference sequence). The CDR3 loop reads CASSYGQIQYF. The CDR3, as DNA: TGTGCCAGCAGTTATGGCCAGATCCAGTACTTC.

The table lists this clonotype with a few counts. The chain uses TRBV2 and TRBJ2-2; D remains ambiguous. The CDR3 contains 14 residues. Trimming took 2 bases from V and 5 from J, leaving 9 bases between them. The germline gives CDR1 SNHLY, CDR2 FYNNEI. DNA for the CDR3: TGTGCCAGCAGTGAATTGCGCCCAACCGGGGAGCTGTTTTTT. This encodes CASSELRPTGELFF.

The genes are TRBV7-9 and TRBJ1-4; D gene uncertain. The V and J ends lost 9 bases and 8 bases respectively, with 10 bases between them. From germline, CDR1 is SEHNR and CDR2 FQNEAQ (reference sequence). The CDR3 contains 11 residues. CDR3 DNA sequence: TGTGCCAGTAGACATGAGGAAAAACTGTTTTTT. Encoded protein: CASRHEEKLFF.

About this clonotype: At one end, the junction sequence differs from germline, possibly due to a read error. The V gene is TRBV7-9, the J gene TRBJ2-7, with a possible D match to TRBD2 (6 bases). In germline, CDR1 is SEHNR, CDR2 FQNEAQ (reference sequence). This CDR3 is 15 amino acids long. The CDR3 nucleotides read TGTGCCAGCAGCCTAGCGCCCCACCTAGACTACGAGCAGTACTTC. Translation gives CASSLAPHLDYEQYF.